Listed here are 27 T cell receptor beta chains from one sample, sequenced in a study of T cells expressing NK-cell markers. TCRdb re-called the 5' RACE reads; every CDR3 protein appears as one record, without DNA. The data show about 150,000 distinct CDR3 sequences, and the top ten clones hold 20%. What was sequenced was blood T cells: a sorted CD56 or NKG2C T cell subset, CD4+ or CD8+ T cells, or bulk PBMC T cells (not recorded which). These TCRs come from a man aged 18-75 years in good health.

The rearrangement links TRBV28 to TRBJ2-3. The germline V gene has CDR1 MDHEN and CDR2 SYDVKM. The CDR3 length is 12 residues. CDR3 residues: CASSLVAETQYF.

This chain connects TRBV15 to TRBJ2-2; no DNA is available, so the TRBD1 call from TCRdb remains unchecked. Germline-derived CDR1 and CDR2 are LNHNV and YYDKDF (reference sequence). This CDR3 is 15 amino acids long. CDR3: CATSYGQERTGELFF.

The chain links TRBV7-2 to TRBJ2-1; TCRdb's D gene call, TRBD1, goes unchecked for lack of DNA. This CDR3 comprises 16 residues. Germline V gene lookup returns CDR1 SGHTA and CDR2 FQGNSA. CDR3 sequence reads: CASSQTGGRIFNEQFF.

The gene calls are TRBV6-1 and TRBJ2-7; TCRdb selects TRBD1, and the lack of DNA leaves this call unchecked. Germline V CDR1 and CDR2: MNHNS, SASEGT. The CDR3 totals 15 residues. The CDR3: CASSTRDRGSYEQYF.

The CDR3 loop reads CASSPVGGVSYNEQFF. The genes are TRBV27 and TRBJ2-1; as DNA is missing, the TRBD1 call by TCRdb cannot be tested. Germline CDR1 is MNHEY and CDR2 is SMNVEV (reference sequence). The length of the CDR3 is 16 residues.

V and J are TRBV4-2 and TRBJ2-7; the D call of TRBD2 rests on TCRdb alone, since no DNA is present to check it. Germline CDR1 LGHNA, CDR2 YNFKEQ. The CDR3 has 16 residues. The CDR3 reads CASSPGTSGGTYEQYF.

V gene TRBV12-3 or TRBV12-4 combines with J gene TRBJ2-5; TCRdb gives TRBD1 as the D gene, but with no DNA this cannot be confirmed. This CDR3 spans 15 amino acids. CDR3 sequence reads: CASSQFGTLLATQYF.

The chain couples TRBV27 to TRBJ1-2. Germline lookup yields CDR1 MNHEY and CDR2 SMNVEV (reference sequence). The CDR3 loop spans 15 amino acids. Here the CDR3 reads CASSQPWIGSYGYTF.

V and J are TRBV30 and TRBJ2-7. CDR1 is GTSNPN and CDR2 is SVGIG in the germline V gene (reference sequence). The CDR3 spans 14 residues. The CDR3 here is CAWIVEETSYEQYF.

The chain is built from TRBV29-1 and TRBJ2-2; TCRdb returns TRBD1, unconfirmable since there is no DNA. The CDR3 has 14 residues. Germline V CDR1 and CDR2: SQVTM, ANQGSEA. This CDR3 is CSVRDRVNTGELFF.

This chain uses TRBV5-8 with TRBJ1-5. Germline V gene data show CDR1 as SGHTS and CDR2 as YDEGEE. The CDR3 spans 15 residues. The CDR3 is CASSLARPGNQPQHF.

The rearrangement uses TRBV3-1 and TRBJ2-1; TCRdb returns TRBD2, unconfirmable since there is no DNA. CDR1 and CDR2 (germline): LGHDT, YNNKEL (reference sequence). The CDR3 sequence is 16 residues long. This CDR3 is CASSQESGGPVNEQFF.

The chain has TRBV6-1 and TRBJ1-5. The CDR3 contains 15 residues. Germline V CDR1 and CDR2: MNHNS, SASEGT. The CDR3 protein is CASSEAVEGVKPQHF.

This chain's CDR3 is CASSDLLAGSGELFF. The J gene is TRBJ2-2, the V gene TRBV7-3; the TCRdb D gene call, TRBD2, has no DNA to confirm it. Germline V gives CDR1 SGHTA, CDR2 FQGTGA. The CDR3 loop spans 15 amino acids. Drawing the rest from reference TRBV7-3 and TRBJ2-2, the complete variable domain is GAGVSQTPSNKVTEKGKYVELRCDPISGHTALYWYRQSLGQGPEFLIYFQGTGAADDSGLPNDRFFAVRPEGSVSTLKIQRTERGDSAVYLCASSDLLAGSGELFFGEGSRLTVL.

V gene TRBV29-1 combines with J gene TRBJ2-1; TCRdb's D call of TRBD2 is untestable without DNA. The CDR3 has 15 residues. CDR1 and CDR2 from the germline V gene are SQVTM and ANQGSEA. This chain's CDR3 is CSALPRGGSYNEQFF.

The chain carries TRBV12-3 or TRBV12-4 and TRBJ2-7; TCRdb's D call of TRBD2 is untestable without DNA. The CDR3 length is 13 residues. The CDR3 reads CASSQGLVGEQYF.

V gene TRBV4-1 combines with J gene TRBJ1-1. From germline, CDR1 is MGHRA and CDR2 YSYEKL. The CDR3 runs to 14 residues. CDR3 residues: CASSPGTPNTEAFF.

The chain employs TRBV6-1 and TRBJ2-2; TCRdb's D call, TRBD2, is unchecked because there is no DNA. The CDR3 runs to 16 residues. Germline loops: CDR1 MNHNS, CDR2 SASEGT. CDR3 sequence: CASSEWRGGNTGELFF.

This chain uses TRBV19 with TRBJ2-1; the D call from TCRdb, TRBD1, cannot be confirmed without DNA. This CDR3 contains 15 residues. Germline-derived CDR1 and CDR2 are LNHDA and SQIVND (reference sequence). The CDR3 here is CASSIDPTGLDEQFF. Filled out from reference TRBV19 and TRBJ2-1, the complete variable domain reads DGGITQSPKYLFRKEGQNVTLSCEQNLNHDAMYWYRQDPGQGLRLIYYSQIVNDFQKGDIAEGYSVSREKKESFPLTVTSAQKNPTAFYLCASSIDPTGLDEQFFGPGTRLTVL.

V gene TRBV9 combines with J gene TRBJ2-7. The CDR3 is 14 residues long. Germline CDR1 reads SGDLS; CDR2 reads YYNGEE. The CDR3: CASSNTGGPYEQYF.

J is TRBJ2-1 and V is TRBV19; TCRdb's assignment of TRBD1 cannot be checked, as there is no DNA. CDR1 LNHDA and CDR2 SQIVND come from the germline V gene (reference sequence). The CDR3 runs to 16 residues. CDR3 in amino acids: CASSMWGGSSYNEQFF.

The chain uses TRBV20-1 and TRBJ1-2; TCRdb names TRBD1, which stays unverified in the absence of DNA. Looked up from germline, CDR1 is DFQATT and CDR2 is SNEGSKA (reference sequence). The CDR3 sequence is 14 residues long. The CDR3: CSARSTGQGIGYTF.

V usage is TRBV7-3 and J usage is TRBJ2-3; without DNA, the TCRdb call of TRBD1 cannot be checked. Germline assignment: CDR1 SGHTA and CDR2 FQGTGA. The CDR3 spans 13 residues. CDR3: CASSQAWGGTQYF.

This chain connects TRBV5-6 to TRBJ2-3; the TRBD2 assignment by TCRdb is unverifiable without DNA. The CDR3 totals 18 residues. Looked up from germline, CDR1 is SGHDT and CDR2 is YYEEEE. Here the CDR3 reads CASSFSLLYTLKQGGQYF.

The chain links TRBV10-1 to TRBJ2-5; TCRdb reports TRBD2, a call that lacks DNA to check it against. The CDR3 runs to 19 residues. Per germline, CDR1 WNHNN and CDR2 SYGVQD (reference sequence). CDR3 amino acids: CASSDSRRGLDHHQETQYF.

J is TRBJ2-1 and V is TRBV20-1; TCRdb gives TRBD1 as the D gene, but with no DNA this cannot be confirmed. Germline loops: CDR1 DFQATT, CDR2 SNEGSKA (reference sequence). The length of the CDR3 is 13 residues. The CDR3 region is CSARGTDYNEQFF.

The chain joins TRBV5-6 to TRBJ2-7. CDR1 is SGHDT, CDR2 YYEEEE, per germline. CDR3 size: 14 residues. Here the CDR3 reads CASSNSELGYEQYF.